The 18 T cell receptor beta chains below were found in one sample sequenced in a study of blood T cell repertoires in COVID-19. The repertoire was sequenced with immunoSEQ multiplex PCR; TCRdb's copy has only in-frame clones and lacks some. The sample has fewer than 200,000 clones, around four fifths seen once. The material sequenced was PBMCs or T cells enriched from blood (not recorded which). Receptors were obtained from a woman in her 50s in a cohort exposed to, infected with or recovered from COVID-19 (not recorded which).

The chain recombines TRBV3-1 (or the pseudogene TRBV3-2) with TRBJ1-6, with D unresolved. Germline loops: CDR1 LGHDT, CDR2 YNNKEL (reference sequence). The germline V and J ends were trimmed by 3 bases and 5 bases, with 8 bases remaining between them. The CDR3 is made up of 14 amino acids. CDR3 sequence (DNA): TGTGCCAGCAGCCATGGCAGTCATAATTCACCCCTCCACTTT. It specifies CASSHGSHNSPLHF.

CDR3 DNA sequence: TGTGCCAGCAGGTCTCCCAGGATCCAAGAGACCCAGTACTTC. Translating it yields CASRSPRIQETQYF. The rearrangement joins TRBV6-5 to TRBJ2-5; D remains ambiguous. V dropped 6 bases and J dropped 1 base, with 12 bases sitting between them. CDR1 and CDR2 (germline): MNHEY, SVGAGI. There are 14 residues in the CDR3.

The chain joins TRBV3-1 (or the pseudogene TRBV3-2) to TRBJ2-7; a possible D gene is TRBD1 (7 bases). The CDR3 extends over 15 amino acids. V was cut by 2 bases and J by 6 bases, with 17 bases left in between. Germline V lookup: CDR1 LGHDT, CDR2 YNNKEL (reference sequence). CDR3: CASSQLNGGGSEQYF. DNA of the CDR3: TGTGCCAGCAGCCAACTTAACGGAGGGGGCAGCGAGCAGTACTTC.

The CDR3 DNA follows: TGCGCCAGCAGCCAAGAAGTGACAGGGCACCAGCCCCAGCATTTT. Translated: CASSQEVTGHQPQHF. The rearrangement joins TRBV4-3 to TRBJ1-5, with TRBD1 identical over 7 bases. The CDR3 runs 15 residues. Germline loops: CDR1 LGHNA, CDR2 YSLEER. With V trimmed by 0 bases and J by 7 bases, 6 bases remained unmatched.

V usage is TRBV5-8 and J usage is TRBJ1-6; TRBD1 agrees at 7 bases. The CDR3 is made up of 17 amino acids. CDR1 SGHTS and CDR2 YDEGEE come from the germline V gene. The junction had 3 bases not matched to a gene; V was cut back by 0 bases and J by 0 bases. The CDR3 bases are TGTGCCAGCAGCTTGGCCAGGGGGTTCTCCTATAATTCACCCCTCCACTTT. This translates into CASSLARGFSYNSPLHF. Filled out from reference TRBV5-8 and TRBJ1-6, the complete variable domain reads EAGVTQSPTHLIKTRGQQATLRCSPISGHTSVYWYQQALGLGLQFLLWYDEGEERNRGNFPPRFSGRQFPNYSSELNVNALELEDSALYLCASSLARGFSYNSPLHFGNGTRLTVT.

The chain recombines TRBV5-6 with TRBJ1-1; D is unresolved. Germline CDR1 reads SGHDT; CDR2 reads YYEEEE. Deletions cut 3 bases from V and 10 bases from J, with 10 bases between. This CDR3 comprises 11 residues. The CDR3 loop reads CASSSTISAFF. The CDR3 bases are TGTGCCAGCAGCTCAACAATTTCAGCTTTCTTT.

The rearrangement links TRBV6-5 to TRBJ2-1; D is possibly TRBD2 (5 bases). The germline V gene encodes CDR1 MNHEY and CDR2 SVGAGI. The CDR3 is 16 amino acids. The ends were cut back, 4 bases at V and 0 bases at J, with 13 bases in the middle. CDR3 DNA sequence: TGTGCCAGCAGTTCGGAGGTGGCGCCCTCCTACAATGAGCAGTTCTTC. Translated, it gives CASSSEVAPSYNEQFF.

The rearrangement joins TRBV29-1 to TRBJ2-1, with D unresolved. This CDR3 is 14 amino acids long. V lost 4 bases, J lost 0 bases, and 10 bases lay in between. The V gene's germline CDR1 is SQVTM and CDR2 ANQGSEA. CDR3 nucleotide sequence: TGCAGCGTTGTGCTTCCGAGCTCCTACAATGAGCAGTTCTTC. This translates into CSVVLPSSYNEQFF.

The rearrangement uses TRBV28 and TRBJ1-2; 9 bases match TRBD1. The V gene end was trimmed by 5 bases and the J gene end by 4 bases; junction bases not matched to a gene: 11. Germline CDR1 is MDHEN and CDR2 is SYDVKM. The CDR3 consists of 16 residues. The CDR3 loop is CASSPPRTGAGYGYTF. The CDR3 nucleotides are TGTGCCAGCAGTCCCCCTCGGACAGGGGCCGGCTATGGCTACACCTTC.

This clone was counted ten times or more. The CDR3 sequence is CAINLDRGSPLHF. In DNA, the CDR3 is TGTGCCATCAATCTGGACAGGGGTTCACCCCTCCACTTT. The genes are TRBV10-3 and TRBJ1-6, with TRBD1 matching over 9 bases. Trimming at V came to 7 bases and at J to 9 bases, leaving 4 bases not matched to a gene. The CDR3 sequence is 13 residues long. Germline assignment: CDR1 ENHRY and CDR2 SYGVKD.

The rearrangement joins TRBV6-1 to TRBJ1-1; the D gene is possibly TRBD1 (5 bases). Germline V gives CDR1 MNHNS, CDR2 SASEGT. Trimming took off 3 bases at V and 8 bases at J, with 19 bases between the two ends. The CDR3 consists of 15 residues. CDR3 region: CASSDQGWGVGEAFF. For the CDR3, the DNA is TGTGCCAGCAGTGATCAAGGCTGGGGGGTGGGGGAAGCTTTCTTT.

The V and J genes are TRBV5-4 and TRBJ1-6; D is perhaps TRBD1 (6 bases). Germline CDR1 and CDR2: SGHNT and YYREEE (reference sequence). Trimming cost V 4 bases and J 4 bases, with 12 bases left between them. This CDR3 spans 15 amino acids. The CDR3 DNA reads TGTGCCAGCAGCCCTGGACAGTTATATAATTCACCCCTCCACTTT. This codes for CASSPGQLYNSPLHF.

This rearrangement joins TRBV20-1 to TRBJ2-5; D not resolved. CDR1 and CDR2 (germline): DFQATT, SNEGSKA (reference sequence). The V and J ends lost 3 bases and 4 bases respectively, with 12 bases between them. The CDR3 extends over 13 amino acids. The CDR3 coding sequence is TGCAGTGCTAGTATAACAGTATTAGAGACCCAGTACTTC. This translates into CSASITVLETQYF.

The chain is built from TRBV29-1 and TRBJ2-3; 9 bases match TRBD1. J was trimmed by 7 bases and V by 6 bases; bases with no gene match: 5. Looked up from germline, CDR1 is SQVTM and CDR2 is ANQGSEA. The CDR3 runs to 12 residues. CDR3 in amino acids: CSVGTGTNTQYF. DNA for the CDR3: TGCAGCGTAGGGACAGGGACCAATACGCAGTATTTT.

This clone came up a few times. The rearrangement uses TRBV5-5 and TRBJ1-1, with a possible D match to TRBD1 (5 bases). The CDR3 length is 18 residues. V gave up 3 bases and J gave up 0 bases, with 21 bases separating them. Germline V gives CDR1 SGHKS, CDR2 YYEKEE (reference sequence). DNA for the CDR3: TGTGCCAGCAGCTCTACCGGGACGGGAGGCTTTATGAACACTGAAGCTTTCTTT. Its translation: CASSSTGTGGFMNTEAFF.

The rearrangement joins TRBV11-2 to TRBJ1-2; D perhaps matches TRBD1 (5 bases). Germline lookup yields CDR1 SGHAT and CDR2 FQNNGV. With 1 base removed from V and 7 bases from J, the gap between germline ends came to 7 bases. This CDR3 has 12 amino acids. CDR3 coding DNA: TGTGCCAGCAGCTTAGGCCAGGGTGGCTACACCTTC. The encoded protein is CASSLGQGGYTF. Drawing the rest from reference TRBV11-2 and TRBJ1-2, the complete variable domain is EAGVAQSPRYKIIEKRQSVAFWCNPISGHATLYWYQQILGQGPKLLIQFQNNGVVDDSQLPKDRFSAERLKGVDSTLKIQPAKLEDSAVYLCASSLGQGGYTFGSGTRLTVV.

The V gene is TRBV5-4, the J gene TRBJ1-1, with 7 bases identical to TRBD1. Germline-derived CDR1 and CDR2 are SGHNT and YYREEE (reference sequence). The CDR3 covers 14 residues. Losses at the gene ends were 0 bases for V and 8 bases for J; bases not matched to a gene: 7. The CDR3 region is CASSLENRGGEAFF. The CDR3 DNA reads as TGTGCCAGCAGCTTGGAGAACAGGGGCGGAGAAGCTTTCTTT.

The chain employs TRBV7-9 and TRBJ1-4, with 7 bases fitting TRBD1. Trimming cost V 2 bases and J 0 bases; bases outside gene matches: 3. From germline, CDR1 is SEHNR and CDR2 FQNEAQ (reference sequence). The length of the CDR3 is 16 residues. In DNA, the CDR3 is TGTGCCAGCAGCTTACAAGGGGGCTCAACTAATGAAAAACTGTTTTTT. This gives the protein CASSLQGGSTNEKLFF.